This TCR beta chain was documented in a study of Tregs in tolerant kidney transplant recipients. CDR3 length equals 14 residues. Trimming removed 0 bases at V and 2 bases at J, with 7 bases between. Germline lookup yields CDR1 SGHDT and CDR2 YYEEEE. The data were produced by immunoSEQ multiplex PCR, yet TCRdb's version contains in-frame clones alone and is incomplete. The table shows tens of thousands of clones, with roughly nine tenths occurring only once. Study results and limitations: Findings come from small patient numbers and require larger validation.

Of note for this clone: What it binds is unknown.

The chain links TRBV5-6 to TRBJ2-3; D gene ambiguous. Sequences were derived from CD4+ T cells from blood, sampled before the transplant. The TCR comes from a human donor who received a combined kidney and bone marrow transplant. The CDR3 nucleotides are TGTGCCAGCAGCTTGGGGCCTGACACAGATACGCAGTATTTT. Protein sequence: CASSLGPDTDTQYF. The whole variable domain, filled in from reference TRBV5-6 and TRBJ2-3, reads DAGVTQSPTHLIKTRGQQVTLRCSPKSGHDTVSWYQQALGQGPQFIFQYYEEEERQRGNFPDRFSGHQFPNYSSELNVNALLLGDSALYLCASSLGPDTDTQYFGPGTRLTVL.